Below, 32 T cell receptor beta chains from the same sample are listed, as sequenced in a study of cytomegalovirus exposure and HLA in healthy donors. The PCR was carried out with 60 Vbeta primers and 13 Jbeta primers. Assay used: immunoSEQ multiplex PCR; TCRdb lists only in-frame clones, some missing. This table holds some 150,000 clones, 65% to 90% found once. Sequencing was done on a sample of PBMCs. Receptors were obtained from a woman aged 50 to 60 in good health and CMV-seropositive.

The rearrangement links TRBV7-7 to TRBJ1-1; D uncertain. The V gene's germline CDR1 is SSHAT and CDR2 FNYEAQ (reference sequence). This CDR3 has 14 amino acids. With 8 bases removed from V and 1 base from J, the gap between germline ends came to 14 bases. Written as DNA, the CDR3 is TGTGCCAGCCGTAGACCCGACACGAACACTGAAGCTTTCTTT. The encoded protein is CASRRPDTNTEAFF.

The chain recombines TRBV7-3 with TRBJ1-1; 11 nucleotides align to TRBD1. This CDR3 comprises 16 residues. V was pared by 1 base and J by 4 bases, with 5 bases of the junction left unmatched. CDR1 and CDR2 (germline): SGHTA, FQGTGA. For the CDR3, the DNA is TGTGCCAGCAGCTTAAGGGGGACAGGGGGTGGCACTGAAGCTTTCTTT. Amino acid sequence: CASSLRGTGGGTEAFF.

The chain is built from TRBV9 and TRBJ2-1, with TRBD2 matching 9 bases. Germline CDR1 and CDR2: SGDLS and YYNGEE. With 3 bases clipped from V and 10 bases from J, the junction kept 8 bases outside the gene matches. CDR3 length equals 14 residues. The chain's CDR3 is CASSASGGLGEQFF. The DNA for the CDR3 is TGTGCCAGCAGCGCAAGCGGGGGGCTTGGGGAGCAGTTCTTC.

The genes are TRBV2 and TRBJ1-5; D gene ambiguous. Trimming stripped 2 bases from V and 0 bases from J, with 17 bases between. Germline-derived CDR1 and CDR2 are SNHLY and FYNNEI. The length of the CDR3 is 18 residues. CDR3 region: CASSEQQLAGYSNQPQHF. The CDR3 DNA sequence: TGTGCCAGCAGTGAACAACAGTTGGCGGGATATAGCAATCAGCCCCAGCATTTT. Looking up the rest from reference TRBV2 and TRBJ1-5 gives the full variable domain: EPEVTQTPSHQVTQMGQEVILRCVPISNHLYFYWYRQILGQKVEFLVSFYNNEISEKSEIFDDQFSVERPDGSNFTLKIRSTKLEDSAMYFCASSEQQLAGYSNQPQHFGDGTRLSIL.

As regards this clone: At one boundary the junction diverges from the germline segment, which might be a read error. The rearrangement uses TRBV28 and TRBJ2-7; TRBD1 aligns across 7 bases. Germline CDR1 reads MDHEN; CDR2 reads SYDVKM. The CDR3 length is 14 residues. CDR3 loop: CVSSAPAGGYEQYF. The CDR3 nucleotides are TGTGTCAGCAGCGCTCCCGCAGGGGGCTACGAGCAGTACTTC.

The CDR3: CASSWTGEDTQYF. The CDR3 DNA sequence: TGTGCCAGCAGCTGGACAGGGGAAGATACGCAGTATTTT. The chain combines TRBV27 with TRBJ2-3; 9 nucleotides agree with TRBD1. The CDR3 covers 13 residues. The germline V gene has CDR1 MNHEY and CDR2 SMNVEV (reference sequence). V lost 6 bases to trimming and J lost 5 bases; unmatched junction nucleotides: 3.

The chain links TRBV5-8 to TRBJ1-5, with a tentative D call TRBD1 (5 bases). CDR1 is SGHTS and CDR2 is YDEGEE in the germline V gene. The CDR3 covers 15 residues. Between the trimmed V and J ends, which lost 0 bases and 2 bases, there was a span of 9 bases. The DNA of the CDR3 is TGTGCCAGCAGCTTGGGGGGCGCGGGCAATCAGCCCCAGCATTTT. It encodes CASSLGGAGNQPQHF.

This rearrangement joins TRBV14 to TRBJ1-2, with D tentatively TRBD1 (6 bases). CDR3 length equals 15 residues. CDR1 and CDR2 (germline): SGHDN, FVKESK. Trimming left V 0 bases short and J 7 bases short, with 15 bases between. The chain's CDR3 is CASSQDQQGSRGYTF. The CDR3 DNA follows: TGTGCCAGCAGCCAAGATCAACAGGGTTCTCGTGGCTACACCTTC.

In nucleotides, the CDR3 is TGTGCCAGCAGGGGAGGGACGGAGAACTATGGCTACACCTTC. Protein: CASRGGTENYGYTF. J is TRBJ1-2 and V is TRBV2; a possible D gene is TRBD1 (5 bases). The V gene lost 6 bases and the J gene lost 2 bases, with 13 bases spanning the gap. There are 14 residues in the CDR3. Germline assignment: CDR1 SNHLY and CDR2 FYNNEI.

V and J are TRBV2 and TRBJ1-3, with 11 positions matching TRBD1. Trimming took 3 bases from V and 2 from J; bases not matched to a gene: 0. CDR3 length: 15 residues. Germline assignment: CDR1 SNHLY and CDR2 FYNNEI. CDR3 sequence: CASSEGQGAGNTIYF. The CDR3 nucleotides are TGTGCCAGCAGTGAGGGACAGGGGGCTGGAAACACCATATATTTT.

The chain employs TRBV6-5 and TRBJ2-2, with D hard to call. This CDR3 is built from 14 residues. In germline, CDR1 is MNHEY, CDR2 SVGAGI. Trimming removed 5 bases from V and 5 bases from J, with 12 bases in between. CDR3 coding DNA: TGTGCCAGCAGTAAAACGGTCGGGACCGGGGAGCTGTTTTTT. Amino acid sequence: CASSKTVGTGELFF.

The rearrangement uses TRBV4-2 and TRBJ1-5; the D gene is possibly TRBD1 (6 bases). This CDR3 comprises 14 residues. The germline CDR1 and CDR2 sequences are LGHNA and YNFKEQ. V shed 5 bases and J shed 0 bases, with 8 bases lying between them. The CDR3 nucleotides read TGTGCCAGCAGCACCAGGGGTAGCAATCAGCCCCAGCATTTT. It codes for CASSTRGSNQPQHF.

The genes are TRBV10-3 and TRBJ1-1; TRBD1 agrees at 9 bases. CDR1 and CDR2 from the germline V gene are ENHRY and SYGVKD. The ends lost 11 bases at V and 6 bases at J; junction bases unmatched: 10. CDR3 length equals 13 residues. The DNA of the CDR3 is TGTGCCTCGGCCCGGGACAGGGACGCTGAAGCTTTCTTT. It is translated as CASARDRDAEAFF.

In the case of this clone: The identical CDR3 is also encoded by other nucleotide sequences in the sample. This chain connects TRBV28 to TRBJ1-6, with 7 nucleotides matching TRBD1. The trim removed 3 bases at V and 5 bases at J, leaving 4 bases unmatched. Germline V CDR1 and CDR2: MDHEN, SYDVKM. CDR3 size: 15 residues. The CDR3 coding sequence is TGTGCCAGCAGTTTGGAGGGACAGCATAATTCACCCCTCCACTTT. This codes for CASSLEGQHNSPLHF. The full variable domain, rest sourced from reference TRBV28 and TRBJ1-6, is DVKVTQSSRYLVKRTGEKVFLECVQDMDHENMFWYRQDPGLGLRLIYFSYDVKMKEKGDIPEGYSVSREKKERFSLILESASTNQTSMYLCASSLEGQHNSPLHFGNGTRLTVT.

This clone has only one observation. The chain uses TRBV9 and TRBJ2-3; 9 nucleotides align to TRBD2. CDR3 length: 16 amino acids. The ends lost 3 bases at V and 10 bases at J; junction bases unmatched: 15. Germline CDR1 SGDLS, CDR2 YYNGEE. CDR3 bases: TGTGCCAGCAGCGGGACCGTTGGCGGGGGGGCCGGGGCGCAGTATTTT. It codes for CASSGTVGGGAGAQYF.

The chain is built from TRBV2 and TRBJ1-5; D is undetermined. Trimming shortened V by 7 bases and J by 1 base, and 14 bases separated the two germline ends. Per the germline V gene, CDR1 is SNHLY and CDR2 is FYNNEI. The CDR3 spans 15 residues. CDR3 sequence (DNA): TGTGCCAGCATGCGGTCTCCCGAGAGCAATCAGCCCCAGCATTTT. This translates into CASMRSPESNQPQHF.

V is TRBV7-2 and J is TRBJ2-2; 11 nucleotides agree with TRBD1. Germline V CDR1 and CDR2: SGHTA, FQGNSA. The V gene end was trimmed by 2 bases and the J gene end by 4 bases; junction bases not matched to a gene: 3. The CDR3 is 16 amino acids. The CDR3 sequence: CASSLFGTGGTGELFF. The CDR3 DNA is TGTGCCAGCAGCTTATTTGGGACAGGGGGCACCGGGGAGCTGTTTTTT.

V and J are TRBV23-1 and TRBJ2-2, with D maybe TRBD1 (7 bases). TRBV23-1 has ORF status, its function being uncertain. V shed 9 bases and J shed 5 bases, with 13 bases lying between them. The CDR3 has 13 amino acids. The CDR3 sequence: CASEAGGTGELFF. The CDR3, as DNA: TGCGCCAGTGAGGCAGGGGGGACCGGGGAGCTGTTTTTT.

The rearrangement links TRBV2 to TRBJ1-5; a possible D gene is TRBD1 (6 bases). The CDR3 runs to 15 residues. Germline CDR1 is SNHLY and CDR2 is FYNNEI. The V end was cut by 1 base, the J end by 3 bases, with 10 bases between. CDR3 sequence (DNA): TGTGCCAGCAGTGAAGGGCCAGGGGTCAATCAGCCCCAGCATTTT. Protein product: CASSEGPGVNQPQHF.

V gene TRBV7-2 combines with J gene TRBJ2-1, with 14 bases matching TRBD2. The CDR3 is made up of 19 amino acids. CDR1 is SGHTA and CDR2 is FQGNSA in the germline V gene. V lost 3 bases, J lost 4 bases, and 11 bases stayed unmatched. The CDR3: CASSFSGTSGGARYNEQFF. CDR3 coding DNA: TGTGCCAGCAGCTTCTCAGGGACTAGCGGGGGCGCCCGATACAATGAGCAGTTCTTC.

This sequence joins TRBV7-8 and TRBJ2-2; 7 nucleotides align to TRBD2. Germline V gene sequence: CDR1 SGHVS, CDR2 FQNEAQ. J lost 0 bases, V lost 0 bases, and 1 base had no gene match. This CDR3 comprises 16 residues. The CDR3 reads CASSLAGGTNTGELFF. Here the CDR3 DNA reads TGTGCCAGCAGCTTAGCGGGGGGGACGAACACCGGGGAGCTGTTTTTT.

This clone was picked up one time. This chain links TRBV18 with TRBJ2-2; 9 positions match TRBD1. CDR1 and CDR2 from the germline V gene are KGHSH and LQKENI. With 3 bases clipped from V and 8 bases from J, the junction kept 7 bases outside the gene matches. CDR3 length equals 15 residues. As DNA, the CDR3 is TGTGCCAGCTCACCTCTCGGACAGGGGAAGGGGGAGCTGTTTTTT. Protein: CASSPLGQGKGELFF.

This clone has just a few counts. This chain links TRBV6-9 with TRBJ2-7; 7 nucleotides align to TRBD2. Germline values: CDR1 MNHGY, CDR2 SVAAGI. V was pared by 5 bases and J by 4 bases, with 11 bases of the junction left unmatched. CDR3 length: 15 residues. CDR3 DNA: TGTGCCAGCAGTCCTCCGACTAGCCGAACTTACGAGCAGTACTTC. Encoded protein: CASSPPTSRTYEQYF.

This clone was seen just once. J is TRBJ2-2 and V is TRBV30, with D maybe TRBD2 (5 bases). The CDR3 is 12 amino acids. Germline CDR1 GTSNPN, CDR2 SVGIG (reference sequence). V dropped 5 bases and J dropped 6 bases, with 10 bases sitting between them. The CDR3 spells CAWVEGAGELFF. The DNA for the CDR3 is TGTGCCTGGGTCGAGGGTGCCGGGGAGCTGTTTTTT. The full variable domain, with the rest looked up from reference TRBV30 and TRBJ2-2, is SQTIHQWPATLVQPVGSPLSLECTVEGTSNPNLYWYRQAAGRGLQLLFYSVGIGQISSEVPQNLSASRPQDRQFILSSKKLLLSDSGFYLCAWVEGAGELFFGEGSRLTVL.

The chain employs TRBV6-4 and TRBJ2-1, with D possibly matching TRBD2 (5 bases). Trimming pared 3 bases from V and 4 bases from J, leaving 10 bases between. Per germline, CDR1 MRHNA and CDR2 SNTAGT. The CDR3 has 14 amino acids. The CDR3 DNA sequence: TGTGCCAGCAGTGAGGGAGATCGGTACAATGAGCAGTTCTTC. Amino acid sequence: CASSEGDRYNEQFF.

The sample holds one count of this clone. The chain links TRBV30 to TRBJ2-3, with D maybe TRBD1 (6 bases). From germline, CDR1 is GTSNPN and CDR2 SVGIG (reference sequence). The V gene lost 4 bases and the J gene lost 14 bases, with 13 bases spanning the gap. CDR3 length equals 10 residues. The CDR3 sequence: CAWKRDITYF. CDR3 DNA: TGTGCCTGGAAGAGGGACATTACGTATTTT. The variable domain in full, completed from reference TRBV30 and TRBJ2-3, reads SQTIHQWPATLVQPVGSPLSLECTVEGTSNPNLYWYRQAAGRGLQLLFYSVGIGQISSEVPQNLSASRPQDRQFILSSKKLLLSDSGFYLCAWKRDITYFGPGTRLTVL.

The chain employs TRBV19 and TRBJ2-1; 10 bases are shared with TRBD2. Per germline, CDR1 LNHDA and CDR2 SQIVND (reference sequence). This CDR3 is built from 16 residues. V shed 1 base, J shed 5 bases, and the junction held 5 bases outside the gene matches. CDR3 residues: CASSIGWLAGDNEQFF. CDR3 nucleotide sequence: TGTGCCAGTAGTATAGGTTGGCTAGCGGGGGACAATGAGCAGTTCTTC.

The V and J genes are TRBV28 and TRBJ1-2; no firm D call. Germline values: CDR1 MDHEN, CDR2 SYDVKM. V lost 4 bases and J 3 bases, leaving 6 bases between the germline ends. The CDR3 contains 12 residues. CDR3 residues: CASSSADYGYTF. The CDR3 DNA reads TGTGCCAGCAGTTCGGCGGACTATGGCTACACCTTC.

The rearrangement uses TRBV7-2 and TRBJ2-7; D unresolved. Trimming took off 1 base at V and 2 bases at J, with 9 bases between the two ends. The CDR3 length is 14 residues. Germline V lookup: CDR1 SGHTA, CDR2 FQGNSA. The CDR3: CASSLDYSTYEQYF. CDR3 in DNA: TGTGCCAGCAGCTTAGACTATTCTACCTACGAGCAGTACTTC. Combining the CDR3 with reference TRBV7-2 and TRBJ2-7 gives the whole variable domain GAGVSQSPSNKVTEKGKDVELRCDPISGHTALYWYRQSLGQGLEFLIYFQGNSAPDKSGLPSDRFSAERTGGSVSTLTIQRTQQEDSAVYLCASSLDYSTYEQYFGPGTRLTVT.

The rearrangement links TRBV4-1 to TRBJ1-3; 12 bases match TRBD1. The CDR3 covers 17 residues. Germline loops: CDR1 MGHRA, CDR2 YSYEKL. The V gene end was trimmed by 1 base and the J gene end by 0 bases; junction bases not matched to a gene: 1. CDR3 sequence: CASSQGDRGPSGNTIYF. CDR3 DNA sequence: TGCGCCAGCAGCCAAGGGGACAGGGGGCCCTCTGGAAACACCATATATTTT.

The chain is built from TRBV7-8 and TRBJ1-6; 7 bases are a match to TRBD1. Losses at the gene ends were 5 bases for V and 7 bases for J; bases not matched to a gene: 14. Germline V gene sequence: CDR1 SGHVS, CDR2 FQNEAQ. This CDR3 comprises 17 residues. The CDR3 reads CASSAAVQGVRNSPLHF. Here the CDR3 DNA reads TGTGCCAGCAGCGCCGCCGTCCAGGGGGTGCGGAATTCACCCCTCCACTTT.

The chain couples TRBV29-1 to TRBJ2-7, with D possibly TRBD2 on 5 matching bases. V was trimmed by 7 bases and J by 4 bases, leaving 11 bases between them. Germline CDR1 is SQVTM and CDR2 is ANQGSEA. This CDR3 comprises 11 residues. CDR3 protein: CSALGAYEQYF. The CDR3 region has the DNA TGCAGCGCTCTGGGAGCATACGAGCAGTACTTC.